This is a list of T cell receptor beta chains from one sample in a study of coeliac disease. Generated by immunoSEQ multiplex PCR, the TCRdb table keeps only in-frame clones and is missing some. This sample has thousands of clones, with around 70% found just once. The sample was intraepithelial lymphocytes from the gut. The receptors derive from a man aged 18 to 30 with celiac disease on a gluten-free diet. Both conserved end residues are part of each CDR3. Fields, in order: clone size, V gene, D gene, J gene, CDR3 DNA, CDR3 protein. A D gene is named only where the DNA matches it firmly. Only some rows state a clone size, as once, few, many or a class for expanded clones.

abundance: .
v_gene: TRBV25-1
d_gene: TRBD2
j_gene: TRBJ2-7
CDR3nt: TGTGCCAGCAGTGAACGGGACTACGGCGAGCAGTACTTC
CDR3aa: CASSERDYGEQYF

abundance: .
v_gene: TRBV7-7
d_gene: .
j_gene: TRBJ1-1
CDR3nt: TGTGCCAGCAGCTTAGCGCGGGGGTTAACTGAAGCTTTCTTT
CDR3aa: CASSLARGLTEAFF

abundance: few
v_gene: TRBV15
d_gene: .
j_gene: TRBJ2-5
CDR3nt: TGTGCCACCAGCTACAGGGGGCTAGCGGGGGAAGAGACCCAGTACTTC
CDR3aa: CATSYRGLAGEETQYF

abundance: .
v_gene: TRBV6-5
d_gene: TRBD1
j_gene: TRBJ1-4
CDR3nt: TGTGCCAGCAGGACCCCGACAGGGGAGAATGAAAAACTGTTTTTT
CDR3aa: CASRTPTGENEKLFF

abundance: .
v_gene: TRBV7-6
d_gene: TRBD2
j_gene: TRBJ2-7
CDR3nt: TGTGCCAGCAGCACCCTAGCGGGGGGTTTTTACGAGCAGTACTTC
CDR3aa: CASSTLAGGFYEQYF

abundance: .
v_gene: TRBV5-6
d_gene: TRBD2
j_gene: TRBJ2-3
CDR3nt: TGTGCCAGCACCATCCAGGCTAGCGGGGGACGCACAGATACGCAGTATTTT
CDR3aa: CASTIQASGGRTDTQYF

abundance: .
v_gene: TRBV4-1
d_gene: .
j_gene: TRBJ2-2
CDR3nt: TGCGCCAGCAGCGATCCGGAGGGGTACACCGGGGAGCTGTTTTTT
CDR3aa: CASSDPEGYTGELFF

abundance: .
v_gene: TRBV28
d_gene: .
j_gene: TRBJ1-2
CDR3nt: TGTGCCAGCAGACCTGGGGGGGGAGGTTTGGTCTATGGCTACACCTTC
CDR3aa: CASRPGGGGLVYGYTF

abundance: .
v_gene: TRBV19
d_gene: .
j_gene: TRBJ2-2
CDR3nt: TGTGCCAGTACTGGGGGGGGCCGGAACACCGGGGAGCTGTTTTTT
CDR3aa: CASTGGGRNTGELFF

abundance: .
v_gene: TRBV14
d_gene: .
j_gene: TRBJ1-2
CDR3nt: TGTGCCAGCAGCCCGCTTGGAGGGTTTGACTATGGCTACACCTTC
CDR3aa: CASSPLGGFDYGYTF

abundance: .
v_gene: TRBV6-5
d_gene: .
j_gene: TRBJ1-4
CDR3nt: TGTGCCAGCAGTTACACCAGGGGTGGGCCTAATGAAAAACTGTTTTTT
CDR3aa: CASSYTRGGPNEKLFF

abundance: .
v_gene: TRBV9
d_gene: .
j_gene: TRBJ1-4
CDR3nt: TGTGCCAGCAGCCTAGGGCAGGGAGGTGAAAAACTGTTTTTT
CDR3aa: CASSLGQGGEKLFF

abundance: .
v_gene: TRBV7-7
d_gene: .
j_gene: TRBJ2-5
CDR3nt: TGTGCCAGCAGAGGAGTTCAGAAGACCCAGTACTTC
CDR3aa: CASRGVQKTQYF

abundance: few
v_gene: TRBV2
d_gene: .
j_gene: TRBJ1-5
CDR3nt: TGTGCCAGCAGTGTAGGCAGGGGTCATAGCAATCAGCCCCAGCATTTT
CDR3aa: CASSVGRGHSNQPQHF

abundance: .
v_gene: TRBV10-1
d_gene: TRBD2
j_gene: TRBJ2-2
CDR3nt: TGCGCCAGCAGTGAGCCTCGAACGACTAGCGGGGGGGACTCGAGGGAGCTGTTTTTT
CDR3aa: CASSEPRTTSGGDSRELFF

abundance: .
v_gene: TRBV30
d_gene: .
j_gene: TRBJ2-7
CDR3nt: TGTGCCTGGAGTGTAGGGGGCGAGCAGTACTTC
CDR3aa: CAWSVGGEQYF

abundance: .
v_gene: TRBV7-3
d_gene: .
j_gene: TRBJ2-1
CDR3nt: TGTGCCAGCAGCTTAAAAGCCGAATACAATGAGCAGTTCTTC
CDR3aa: CASSLKAEYNEQFF

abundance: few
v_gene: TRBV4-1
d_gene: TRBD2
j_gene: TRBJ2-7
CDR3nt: TGCGCCAGCAGCTCTCAGCGGGGGGGCTCCTACGAGCAGTACTTC
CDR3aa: CASSSQRGGSYEQYF

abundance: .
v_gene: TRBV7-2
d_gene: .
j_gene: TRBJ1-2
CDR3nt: TGTGCCAGCAGCTTAGACCAGGGTTATGGCTACACCTTC
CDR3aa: CASSLDQGYGYTF

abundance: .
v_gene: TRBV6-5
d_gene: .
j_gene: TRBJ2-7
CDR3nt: TGTGCCAGCAGTTACGGGACAAACTCCTACGAGCAGTACTTC
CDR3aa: CASSYGTNSYEQYF

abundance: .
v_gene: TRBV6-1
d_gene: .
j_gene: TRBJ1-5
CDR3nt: TGTGCCAGCAGTGTCCGCCGGGTGGCTAATCAGCCCCAGCATTTT
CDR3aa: CASSVRRVANQPQHF

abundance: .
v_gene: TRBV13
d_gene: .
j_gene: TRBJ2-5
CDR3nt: TGTGCCAGCAGCTCCTTGGGGGGTGAGACCCAGTACTTC
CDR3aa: CASSSLGGETQYF

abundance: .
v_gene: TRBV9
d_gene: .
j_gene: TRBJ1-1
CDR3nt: TGTGCCAGCAGCGCCGGCTGGGGGGGTGGCACTGAAGCTTTCTTT
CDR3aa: CASSAGWGGGTEAFF

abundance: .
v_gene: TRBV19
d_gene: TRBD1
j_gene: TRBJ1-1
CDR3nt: TGTGCCAGTAGCGCCCCGGACAGGGGAGCTGAAGCTTTCTTT
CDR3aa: CASSAPDRGAEAFF

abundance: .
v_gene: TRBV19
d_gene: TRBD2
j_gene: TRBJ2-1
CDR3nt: TGTGCCAGTAGTATAGTTGCGGGAGGAAATGAGCAGTTCTTC
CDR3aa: CASSIVAGGNEQFF

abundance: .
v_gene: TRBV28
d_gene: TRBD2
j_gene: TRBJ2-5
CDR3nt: TGTGCCAGCAGTGCCCCGGGACTAGGCTCGGAGACCCAGTACTTC
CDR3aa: CASSAPGLGSETQYF

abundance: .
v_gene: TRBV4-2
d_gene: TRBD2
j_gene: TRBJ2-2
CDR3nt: TGTGCCAGCAGCCGCCTGGGAGCGGGGGGGCCGATCGGGGAGCTGTTTTTT
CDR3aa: CASSRLGAGGPIGELFF

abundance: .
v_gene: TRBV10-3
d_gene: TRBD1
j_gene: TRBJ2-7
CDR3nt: TGTGCCATCAGCTGGACAGGCCTACTCTACGAGCAGTACTTC
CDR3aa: CAISWTGLLYEQYF

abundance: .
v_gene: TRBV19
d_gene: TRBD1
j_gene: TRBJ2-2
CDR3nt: TGTGCCACTGCAGGGGGCCGAAACACCGGGGAGCTGTTTTTT
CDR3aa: CATAGGRNTGELFF

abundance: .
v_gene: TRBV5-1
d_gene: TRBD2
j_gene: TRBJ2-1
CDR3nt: TGCGCCAGCAGCCCGACTAGCGGATCCTACAATGAGCAGTTCTTC
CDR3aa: CASSPTSGSYNEQFF

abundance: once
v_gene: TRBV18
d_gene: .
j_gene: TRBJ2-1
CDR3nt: TGTGCCAGCTCACCACAGAGGGGGGGTTACAATGAGCAGTTCTTC
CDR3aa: CASSPQRGGYNEQFF

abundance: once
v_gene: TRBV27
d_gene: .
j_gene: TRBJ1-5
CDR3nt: TGTGCCAGCAACAGGGAGTTTAGGGATCAGCCCCAGCATTTT
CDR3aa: CASNREFRDQPQHF